This TCR beta chain was identified during a study of blood T cell repertoires in COVID-19 (dated by TCRdb to 2020 to 2022). For the wider study: Collaborator samples came from the United States, Italy and Spain and covered acute and convalescent phases of COVID-19. The prospective study material was composed of cDNA or gDNA derived from T cells, B-cell-depleted T cells, or PBMCs. Deeply sampled blood TCRbeta repertoires from subjects exposed to, actively infected with, or recovered from COVID-19 were included in the dataset. The repertoires were released in a freely available public database meant as a resource for research on the immune response to SARS-CoV-2. Samples came from the ongoing ImmuneRACE study (first 160 participants) plus 1,254 subjects from 6 global collaborators. Nearly every sample came with metadata listing a de-identified subject ID, COVID-19 status, age in years and sex. Where HLA class I and class II types were available, the types were taken from metadata supplied by the sample provider, not from assay-based typing. The investigation overall reported the following: How much clinical and demographic metadata was included differed by source and by participant, and the metadata was provided uncurated.

Concerning this clone: Its antigen has not been determined. No base quality values were provided; no much bigger clone lies one nucleotide off.

V trim: 6 bases; J trim: 4 bases; unmatched bases: 8. There are 15 amino acids in the CDR3, from cysteine to phenylalanine inclusive. The DNA shown is the 45-base CDR3, in frame from base 1. According to the germline V gene (reference sequence), CDR1 reads LNHNV and CDR2 reads YYDKDF. TCRbeta CDR3 regions were amplified from genomic DNA using the immunoSEQ Assay, a bias-controlled multiplex PCR. For the original study's pipeline: Nucleated cell counts per sample were estimated from amplification of reference gene primers within the assay. Sequence reads were collapsed and filtered to measure the absolute abundance of every unique TCRbeta CDR3 rearrangement. For each sample, productive Simpson clonality was calculated as the square root of Simpson's diversity index across productive rearrangements. In TCRdb, the immuneACCESS table is reduced to in-frame sequences with V and J assigned. These tables do not hold every clone; where another copy was compared, an unresolved V gene accounts for under half, and the others remain unexplained. Clonal size and the V and J genes are those of that table, whereas D and trimming came from the DNA. This sample comprises about 100,000 clones, approximately 85% of them detected only once. Jointly, the top ten make up about 6.3% of the sample.

Each collaborating institution followed its own protocols to collect whole blood in K2EDTA tubes. For TCRbeta analysis, collaborator samples were shipped as frozen whole blood, as isolated PBMCs, or as DNA extracted from either sample type. This clonotype originated in an older woman with acute or convalescent COVID-19. The chain is made from TRBV15 and TRBJ2-2; TRBD2 aligns with 7 central bases. The sequencing input was peripheral blood. The bases are TGTGCCACCAGGGGAGGGAGGCCTTCCACCGGGGAGCTGTTTTTT. It translates as CATRGGRPSTGELFF.